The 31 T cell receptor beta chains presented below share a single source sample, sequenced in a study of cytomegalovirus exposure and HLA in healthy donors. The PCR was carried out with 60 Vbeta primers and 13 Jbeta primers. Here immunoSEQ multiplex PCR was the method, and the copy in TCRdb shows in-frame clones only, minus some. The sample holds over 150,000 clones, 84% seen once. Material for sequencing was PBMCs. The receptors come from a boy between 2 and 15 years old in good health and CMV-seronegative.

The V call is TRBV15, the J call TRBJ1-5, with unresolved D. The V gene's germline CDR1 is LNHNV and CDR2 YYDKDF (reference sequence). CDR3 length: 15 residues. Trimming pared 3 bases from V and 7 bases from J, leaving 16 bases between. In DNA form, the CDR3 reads TGTGCCACCAGCAGTGAGCGAGGGAATAACCAGCCCCAGCATTTT. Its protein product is CATSSERGNNQPQHF.

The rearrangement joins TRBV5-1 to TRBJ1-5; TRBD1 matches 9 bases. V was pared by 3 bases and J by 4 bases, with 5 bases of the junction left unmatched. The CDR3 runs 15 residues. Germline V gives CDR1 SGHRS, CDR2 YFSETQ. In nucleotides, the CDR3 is TGCGCCAGCAGCTCCGGGACAGGGAGGAATCAGCCCCAGCATTTT. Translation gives CASSSGTGRNQPQHF.

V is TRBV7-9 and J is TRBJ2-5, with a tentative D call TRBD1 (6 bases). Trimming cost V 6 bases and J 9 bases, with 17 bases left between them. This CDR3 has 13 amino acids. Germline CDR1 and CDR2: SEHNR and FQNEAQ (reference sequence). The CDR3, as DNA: TGTGCCAGCAGAGACACAGGGAGAGGGGCCCAGTACTTC. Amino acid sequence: CASRDTGRGAQYF.

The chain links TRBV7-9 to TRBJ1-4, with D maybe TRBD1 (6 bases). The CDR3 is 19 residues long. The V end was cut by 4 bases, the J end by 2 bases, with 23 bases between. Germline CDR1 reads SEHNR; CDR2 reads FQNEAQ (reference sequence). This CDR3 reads CASSSKQGGSRFTNEKLFF. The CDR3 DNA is TGTGCCAGCAGCTCGAAACAGGGAGGGTCACGGTTCACTAATGAAAAACTGTTTTTT.

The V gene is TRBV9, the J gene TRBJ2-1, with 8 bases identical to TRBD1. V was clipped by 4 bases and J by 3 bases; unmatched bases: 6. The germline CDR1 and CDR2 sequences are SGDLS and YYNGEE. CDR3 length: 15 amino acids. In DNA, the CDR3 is TGTGCCAGCAGCTCGCAGGGGGCAATCTACAATGAGCAGTTCTTC. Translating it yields CASSSQGAIYNEQFF.

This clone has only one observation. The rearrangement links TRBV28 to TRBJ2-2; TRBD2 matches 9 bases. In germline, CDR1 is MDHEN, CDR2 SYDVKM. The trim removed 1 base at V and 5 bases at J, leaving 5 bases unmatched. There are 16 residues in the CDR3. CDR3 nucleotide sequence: TGTGCCAGCAGTTTATATAGCGGGAGAAGAACCGGGGAGCTGTTTTTT. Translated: CASSLYSGRRTGELFF.

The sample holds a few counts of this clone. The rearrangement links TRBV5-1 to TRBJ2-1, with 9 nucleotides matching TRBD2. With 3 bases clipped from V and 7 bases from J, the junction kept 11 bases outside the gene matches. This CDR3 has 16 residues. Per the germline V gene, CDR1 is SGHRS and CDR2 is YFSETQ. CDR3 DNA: TGCGCCAGCAGCTCCGTTAGTAGCGGGAGTGCGAATGAGCAGTTCTTC. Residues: CASSSVSSGSANEQFF.

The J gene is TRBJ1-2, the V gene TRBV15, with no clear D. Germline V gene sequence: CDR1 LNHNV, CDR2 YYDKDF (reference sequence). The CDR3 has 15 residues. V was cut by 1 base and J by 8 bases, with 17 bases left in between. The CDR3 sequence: CATSRGYRPLWGYTF. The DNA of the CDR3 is TGTGCCACCAGCAGAGGGTACAGACCTCTGTGGGGCTACACCTTC.

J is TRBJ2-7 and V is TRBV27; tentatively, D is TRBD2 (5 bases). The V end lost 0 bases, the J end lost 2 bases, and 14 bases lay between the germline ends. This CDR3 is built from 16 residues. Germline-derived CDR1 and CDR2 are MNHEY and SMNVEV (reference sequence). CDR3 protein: CASSLSSGNLPYEQYF. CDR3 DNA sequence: TGTGCCAGCAGTTTATCGTCGGGGAATTTACCCTACGAGCAGTACTTC.

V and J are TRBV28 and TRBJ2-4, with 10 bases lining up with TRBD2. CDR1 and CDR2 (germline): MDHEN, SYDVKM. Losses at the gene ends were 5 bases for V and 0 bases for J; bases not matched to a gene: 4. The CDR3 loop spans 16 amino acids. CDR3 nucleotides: TGTGCCAGCAGTCCCGGACTAGCGGTAGCCAAAAACATTCAGTACTTC. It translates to CASSPGLAVAKNIQYF.

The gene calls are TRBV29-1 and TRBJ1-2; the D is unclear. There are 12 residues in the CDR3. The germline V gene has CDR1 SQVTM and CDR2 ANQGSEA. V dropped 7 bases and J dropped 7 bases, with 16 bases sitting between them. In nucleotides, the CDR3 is TGCAGCGCCCCCCGGGGTTTAAGTGGCTACACCTTC. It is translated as CSAPRGLSGYTF.

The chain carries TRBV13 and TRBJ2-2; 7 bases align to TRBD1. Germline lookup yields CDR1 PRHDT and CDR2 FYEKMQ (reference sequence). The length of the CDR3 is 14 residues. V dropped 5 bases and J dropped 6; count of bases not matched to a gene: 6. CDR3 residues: CASSRTGRAGELFF. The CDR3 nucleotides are TGTGCCAGCAGCCGGACAGGCCGGGCCGGGGAGCTGTTTTTT.

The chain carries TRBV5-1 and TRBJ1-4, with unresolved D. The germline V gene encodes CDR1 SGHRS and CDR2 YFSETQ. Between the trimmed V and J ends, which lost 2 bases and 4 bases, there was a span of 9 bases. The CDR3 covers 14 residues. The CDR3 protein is CASSFNPGNEKLFF. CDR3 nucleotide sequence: TGCGCCAGCAGCTTTAACCCGGGTAATGAAAAACTGTTTTTT.

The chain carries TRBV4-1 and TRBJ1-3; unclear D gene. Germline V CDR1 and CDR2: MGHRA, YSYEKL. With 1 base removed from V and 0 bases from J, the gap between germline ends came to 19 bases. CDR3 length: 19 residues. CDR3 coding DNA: TGCGCCAGCAGCCAAGGTCGGGTGTCAGAGGGAATCTCTGGAAACACCATATATTTT. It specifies CASSQGRVSEGISGNTIYF.

CDR3 amino acids: CASSRLAGSYEQYF. The CDR3 DNA is TGTGCCAGCTCACGACTAGCCGGGTCCTACGAGCAGTACTTC. This chain links TRBV6-1 with TRBJ2-7; 7 bases fit TRBD2. The length of the CDR3 is 14 residues. The V segment lost 8 bases and the J segment 1 base; nucleotides outside the gene matches: 8. Germline V gene data show CDR1 as MNHNS and CDR2 as SASEGT.

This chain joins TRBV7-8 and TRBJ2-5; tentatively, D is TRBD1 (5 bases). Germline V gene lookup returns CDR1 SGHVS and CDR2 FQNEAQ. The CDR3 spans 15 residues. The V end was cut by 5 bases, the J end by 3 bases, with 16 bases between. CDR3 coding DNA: TGTGCCAGCAGCAACCAGCTTAGGGGTGAAGAGACCCAGTACTTC. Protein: CASSNQLRGEETQYF.

CDR3 nucleotides: TGTGCCAGCAACCTACACAGGGCTAGCTCCTACGAGCAGTACTTC. Protein: CASNLHRASSYEQYF. The genes are TRBV6-1 and TRBJ2-7, with D possibly being TRBD1 (6 bases). The CDR3 has 15 amino acids. Per the germline V gene, CDR1 is MNHNS and CDR2 is SASEGT. V lost 7 bases to trimming and J lost 0 bases, with 16 bases between them.

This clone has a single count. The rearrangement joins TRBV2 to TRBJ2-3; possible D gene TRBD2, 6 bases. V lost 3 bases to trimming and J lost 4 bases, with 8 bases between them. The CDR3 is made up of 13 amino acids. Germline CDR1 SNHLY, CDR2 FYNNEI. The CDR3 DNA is TGTGCCAGCAGTGACGGGGAGGCAGATACGCAGTATTTT. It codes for CASSDGEADTQYF.

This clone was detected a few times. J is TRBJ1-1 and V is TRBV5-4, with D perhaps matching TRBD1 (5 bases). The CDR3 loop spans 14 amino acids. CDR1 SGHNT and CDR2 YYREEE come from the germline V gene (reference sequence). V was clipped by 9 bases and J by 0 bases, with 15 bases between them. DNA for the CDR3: TGTGCCACCTTGACAGACCAAATGAACACTGAAGCTTTCTTT. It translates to CATLTDQMNTEAFF.

CDR3 sequence reads: CASSVEASGTDTQYF. The CDR3 bases are TGTGCCAGCAGCGTAGAGGCTAGCGGCACAGATACGCAGTATTTT. The rearrangement joins TRBV9 to TRBJ2-3; a weak D match, TRBD2 (6 bases). Deletions cut 0 bases from V and 1 base from J, with 9 bases between. There are 15 residues in the CDR3. In germline, CDR1 is SGDLS, CDR2 YYNGEE.

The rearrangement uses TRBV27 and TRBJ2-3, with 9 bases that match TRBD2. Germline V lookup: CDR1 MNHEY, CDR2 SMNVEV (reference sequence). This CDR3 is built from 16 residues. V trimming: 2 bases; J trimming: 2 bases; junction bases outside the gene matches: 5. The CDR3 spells CASSLMREGNTDTQYF. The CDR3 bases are TGTGCCAGCAGTTTAATGCGGGAGGGAAACACAGATACGCAGTATTTT.

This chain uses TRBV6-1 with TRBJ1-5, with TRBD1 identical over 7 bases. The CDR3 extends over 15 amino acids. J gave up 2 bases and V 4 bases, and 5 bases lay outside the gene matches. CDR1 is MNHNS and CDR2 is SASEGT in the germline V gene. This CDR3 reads CASSGRQGGNQPQHF. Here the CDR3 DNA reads TGTGCCAGCAGTGGACGACAGGGCGGCAATCAGCCCCAGCATTTT.

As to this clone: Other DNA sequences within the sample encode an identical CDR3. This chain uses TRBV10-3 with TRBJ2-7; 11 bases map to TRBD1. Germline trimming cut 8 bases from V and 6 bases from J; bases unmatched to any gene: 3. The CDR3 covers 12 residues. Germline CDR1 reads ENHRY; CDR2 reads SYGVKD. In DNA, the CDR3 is TGTGCCATCTCAGGGACAGGGGGCGAGCAGTACTTC. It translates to CAISGTGGEQYF.

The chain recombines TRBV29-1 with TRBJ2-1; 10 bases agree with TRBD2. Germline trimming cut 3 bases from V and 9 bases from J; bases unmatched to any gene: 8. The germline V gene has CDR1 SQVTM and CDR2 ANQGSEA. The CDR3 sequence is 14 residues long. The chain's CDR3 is CSVDRLAGVSEQFF. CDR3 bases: TGCAGCGTTGATCGGCTAGCGGGAGTCAGTGAGCAGTTCTTC.

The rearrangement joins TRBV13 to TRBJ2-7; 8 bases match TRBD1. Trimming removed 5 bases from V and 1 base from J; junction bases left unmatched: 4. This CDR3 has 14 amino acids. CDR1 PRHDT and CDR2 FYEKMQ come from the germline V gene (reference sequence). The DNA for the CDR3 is TGTGCCAGCAGCGCAAGACAGGGGTCCTACGAGCAGTACTTC. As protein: CASSARQGSYEQYF.

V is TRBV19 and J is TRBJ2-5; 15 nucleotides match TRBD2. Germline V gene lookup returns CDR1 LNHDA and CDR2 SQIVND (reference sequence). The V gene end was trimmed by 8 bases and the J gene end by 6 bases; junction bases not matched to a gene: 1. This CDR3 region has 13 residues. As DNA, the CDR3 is TGTGCCAGTGGGACTAGCGGGAGGCAGACCCAGTACTTC. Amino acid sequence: CASGTSGRQTQYF.

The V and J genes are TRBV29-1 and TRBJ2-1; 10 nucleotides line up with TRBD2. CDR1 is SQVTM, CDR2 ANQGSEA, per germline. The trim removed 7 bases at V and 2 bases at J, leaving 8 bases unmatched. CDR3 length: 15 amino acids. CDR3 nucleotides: TGCAGCGGCCGAGCTAGCGGGGGTCCCTACAATGAGCAGTTCTTC. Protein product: CSGRASGGPYNEQFF.

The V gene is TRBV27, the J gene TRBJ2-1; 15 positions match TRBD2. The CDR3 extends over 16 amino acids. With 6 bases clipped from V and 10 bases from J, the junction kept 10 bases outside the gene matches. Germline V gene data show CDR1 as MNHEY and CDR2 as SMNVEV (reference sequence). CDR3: CASSRGTSGRPEEQFF. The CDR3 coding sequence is TGTGCCAGCAGCCGTGGGACTAGCGGGAGGCCAGAGGAGCAGTTCTTC.

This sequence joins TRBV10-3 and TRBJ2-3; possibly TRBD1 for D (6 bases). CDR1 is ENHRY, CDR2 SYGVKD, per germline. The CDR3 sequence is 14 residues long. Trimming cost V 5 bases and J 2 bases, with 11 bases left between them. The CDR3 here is CAISPDRFTDTQYF. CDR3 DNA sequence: TGTGCCATCAGTCCGGACAGATTCACAGATACGCAGTATTTT.

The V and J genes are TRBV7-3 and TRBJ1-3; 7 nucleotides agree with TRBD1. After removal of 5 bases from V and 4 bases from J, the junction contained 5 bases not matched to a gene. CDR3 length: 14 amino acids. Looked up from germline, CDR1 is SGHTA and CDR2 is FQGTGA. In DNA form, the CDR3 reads TGTGCCAGCAGCCTAAAGGGACAGGGAAACACCATATATTTT. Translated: CASSLKGQGNTIYF. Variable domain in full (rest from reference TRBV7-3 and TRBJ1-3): GAGVSQTPSNKVTEKGKYVELRCDPISGHTALYWYRQSLGQGPEFLIYFQGTGAADDSGLPNDRFFAVRPEGSVSTLKIQRTERGDSAVYLCASSLKGQGNTIYFGEGSWLTVV.

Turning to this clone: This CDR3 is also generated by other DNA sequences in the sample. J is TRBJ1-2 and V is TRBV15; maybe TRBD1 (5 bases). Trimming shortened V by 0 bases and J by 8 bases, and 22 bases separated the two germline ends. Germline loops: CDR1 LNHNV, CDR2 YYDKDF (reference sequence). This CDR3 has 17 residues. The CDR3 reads CATSRDVGQGGAWGYTF. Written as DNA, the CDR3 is TGTGCCACCAGCAGAGATGTGGGCCAAGGAGGGGCCTGGGGCTACACCTTC.